The 10 T cell receptor beta chains presented below share a single source sample, sequenced in a study of blood T cells in healthy people across ages. Primers used in a second PCR of about 7 to 11 cycles were a sample-barcoded 5' primer and a J-beta primer mix. TCRdb itself ran the 5' RACE reads through MiXCR, one entry per CDR3 protein. The sample has around 580,000 distinct CDR3 sequences; 45% to 55% are singletons. Sequencing used blood. These receptors were taken from an elderly man in good health.

This clonotype was counted only a few times. The V and J genes are TRBV7-9 and TRBJ2-3; 8 positions match TRBD2. Germline CDR1 is SEHNR and CDR2 is FQNEAQ (reference sequence). The V and J ends lost 1 base and 6 bases, in that order; junction bases with no gene match: 9. The CDR3 contains 16 residues. CDR3 bases: TGTGCCAGCAGCTTAGTCAGCGGGGGATTGTTGGATACGCAGTATTTT. Encoded protein: CASSLVSGGLLDTQYF.

This chain connects TRBV29-1 to TRBJ2-2; perhaps TRBD1 as D (6 bases). CDR1 and CDR2 (germline): SQVTM, ANQGSEA. The CDR3 length is 15 residues. Between the trimmed V and J ends, which lost 5 bases and 5 bases, there was a span of 18 bases. In nucleotides, the CDR3 is TGCAGCGTTAGGTGGAACAGGGATTCGACCGGGGAGCTGTTTTTT. It translates to CSVRWNRDSTGELFF.

The CDR3 DNA is TGCGCCAGCAGCTTGGTCGGAAGCTCCACTGAAGCTTTCTTT. Protein sequence: CASSLVGSSTEAFF. V usage is TRBV5-1 and J usage is TRBJ1-1; the D is unclear. Per the germline V gene, CDR1 is SGHRS and CDR2 is YFSETQ. The CDR3 loop spans 14 amino acids. V gave up 0 bases and J gave up 4 bases, with 10 bases separating them. The whole variable domain, filled in from reference TRBV5-1 and TRBJ1-1, reads KAGVTQTPRYLIKTRGQQVTLSCSPISGHRSVSWYQQTPGQGLQFLFEYFSETQRNKGNFPGRFSGRQFSNSRSEMNVSTLELGDSALYLCASSLVGSSTEAFFGQGTRLTVV.

This clonotype was counted ten times or more. The chain joins TRBV9 to TRBJ2-1; 10 bases agree with TRBD2. Germline CDR1 SGDLS, CDR2 YYNGEE. Trimming took 4 bases from V and 5 from J; bases not matched to a gene: 3. The CDR3 covers 14 residues. In DNA form, the CDR3 reads TGTGCCAGCAGCTTCGGACTAGCGGACAATGAGCAGTTCTTC. Protein product: CASSFGLADNEQFF.

The chain combines TRBV20-1 with TRBJ2-6; weak D call: TRBD2 (6 bases). The germline gives CDR1 DFQATT, CDR2 SNEGSKA (reference sequence). Trimming stripped 2 bases from V and 1 base from J, with 9 bases between. The CDR3 has 15 amino acids. CDR3 in amino acids: CSARRGESGANVLTF. The CDR3, as DNA: TGCAGTGCTAGACGCGGGGAATCTGGGGCCAACGTCCTGACTTTC.

The CDR3 here is CASSQGGNSYNSPLHF. Here the CDR3 DNA reads TGTGCCAGCAGTCAAGGGGGGAACTCCTATAATTCACCCCTCCACTTT. The V and J genes are TRBV28 and TRBJ1-6; D perhaps matches TRBD1 (6 bases). Germline loops: CDR1 MDHEN, CDR2 SYDVKM. V was pared by 5 bases and J by 0 bases, with 11 bases between. This CDR3 spans 16 amino acids.

The J gene is TRBJ2-7, the V gene TRBV10-3, with 7 bases fitting TRBD2. Unmatched junction bases numbered 9, after V lost 0 bases and J lost 7 bases. This CDR3 is 15 amino acids long. Per the germline V gene, CDR1 is ENHRY and CDR2 is SYGVKD. The CDR3 region has the DNA TGTGCCATCAGTGAGTCTCCCTCGGGGGGAGGTGAGCAGTACTTC. Translation gives CAISESPSGGGEQYF.

This clonotype was counted only a few times. CDR3 bases: TGCAGTCCTTTCTCTAGCGGGGGACCAGATACGCAGTATTTT. Its translation is CSPFSSGGPDTQYF. The chain uses TRBV20-1 and TRBJ2-3; 10 bases align to TRBD2. After removal of 8 bases from V and 4 bases from J, the junction contained 9 bases not matched to a gene. The CDR3 contains 14 residues. Looked up from germline, CDR1 is DFQATT and CDR2 is SNEGSKA (reference sequence).

This rearrangement joins TRBV20-1 to TRBJ2-4; 7 bases are a match to TRBD2. There are 16 residues in the CDR3. Germline values: CDR1 DFQATT, CDR2 SNEGSKA (reference sequence). V was pared by 6 bases and J by 7 bases, with 18 bases of the junction left unmatched. In DNA form, the CDR3 reads TGCAGTGCCTCGACAGTGGACCTTGGTAGCGGGAACATTCAGTACTTC. Its translation: CSASTVDLGSGNIQYF.

The V gene is TRBV27, the J gene TRBJ2-3; D possibly matches TRBD1 or TRBD2 (5 bases each). This CDR3 is 12 amino acids long. Germline CDR1 is MNHEY and CDR2 is SMNVEV (reference sequence). V lost 8 bases to trimming and J lost 8 bases, with 14 bases between them. This chain's CDR3 is CASSQPGATQYF. CDR3 DNA sequence: TGTGCCAGCTCCCAGCCCGGGGCTACGCAGTATTTT.